Listed here is a single T cell receptor beta chain. No antigen is known for it. The data originate from a study of shared clonotypes between healthy human individuals. General observations from the study: In a few donors, around 5% of naive CD4 clonotypes appeared in common.

Per the germline V gene, CDR1 is MNHEY and CDR2 is SMNVEV (reference sequence). CDR3 length: 16 amino acids. The ends lost 4 bases at V and 5 bases at J; junction bases unmatched: 8. Across several immunoSEQ plates, the genomic DNA of each subset was split evenly. Methods used by the authors: Filtering was not the same, since immunoSEQ gave junction-only sequences without quality scores. The repertoire was sequenced with immunoSEQ multiplex PCR; TCRdb's copy has only in-frame clones and lacks some. For V, J and clone size, that table is used; D and trimming come from the DNA. This repertoire shows around 2,000,000 clones, about 94% found once; its top ten account for 1.1%. Naive CD8 populations comprised CD45RO-negative cells positively selected for CCR7, excluding terminally differentiated effector memory CD45RA+ cells. Adult donors, all healthy and HIV-negative, had no recent acute infections or vaccinations.

This TCR was sampled from a man between 18 and 29 years old in good health. The specimen sequenced was naive CD8+ T cells sorted from blood. This sequence joins TRBV27 and TRBJ2-1; TRBD1 aligns across 10 bases. CDR3 in amino acids: CASSWLGTGEHNEQFF. The CDR3 coding sequence is TGTGCCAGCAGTTGGTTGGGGACAGGGGAGCACAATGAGCAGTTCTTC.